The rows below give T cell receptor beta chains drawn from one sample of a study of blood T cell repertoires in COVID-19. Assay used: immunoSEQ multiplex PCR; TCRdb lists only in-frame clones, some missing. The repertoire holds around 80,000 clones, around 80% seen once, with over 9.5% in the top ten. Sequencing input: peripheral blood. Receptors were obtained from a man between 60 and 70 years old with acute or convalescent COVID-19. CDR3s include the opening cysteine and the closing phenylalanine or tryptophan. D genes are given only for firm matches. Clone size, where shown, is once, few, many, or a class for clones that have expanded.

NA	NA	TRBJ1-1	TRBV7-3	TGTGCCAGCAGCCCCACGACAGACACTGAAGCTTTCTTT	CASSPTTDTEAFF
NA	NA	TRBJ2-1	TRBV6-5	TGTGCCAGCAGTTCACAGGGTAGTTTCAATGAGCAGTTCTTC	CASSSQGSFNEQFF
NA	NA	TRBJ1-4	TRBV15	TGTGCCACCAAGGACTTGCCCGCCCTTAATGAAAAACTGTTTTTT	CATKDLPALNEKLFF
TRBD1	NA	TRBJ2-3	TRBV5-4	TGTGCCAGCAGCTTGGTAGGACAGGGTGGAGCAGATACGCAGTATTTT	CASSLVGQGGADTQYF
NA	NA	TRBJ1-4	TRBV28	TGTGCCAGTAGACACAGGGCAGAAAAACTGTTTTTT	CASRHRAEKLFF
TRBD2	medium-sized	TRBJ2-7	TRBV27	TGTGCCAGCAGCCCTCGTGGCGGGAGGGCCGACTACGAGCAGTACTTC	CASSPRGGRADYEQYF
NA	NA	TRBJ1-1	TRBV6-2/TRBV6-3	TGTGCCAGCAGTCAATTACAGGGGAACACTGAAGCTTTCTTT	CASSQLQGNTEAFF
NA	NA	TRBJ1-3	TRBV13	TGTGCCAGCAGCTTTCAGGCTTTAATATATTTT	CASSFQALIYF
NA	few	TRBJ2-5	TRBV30	TGTGCCTGGAGTGGGACTTTGGAGGGGGAGACCCAGTACTTC	CAWSGTLEGETQYF
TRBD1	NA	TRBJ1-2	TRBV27	TGTGCCAGCAGAAGGACAGGGGAGGGTGGCTACACCTTC	CASRRTGEGGYTF